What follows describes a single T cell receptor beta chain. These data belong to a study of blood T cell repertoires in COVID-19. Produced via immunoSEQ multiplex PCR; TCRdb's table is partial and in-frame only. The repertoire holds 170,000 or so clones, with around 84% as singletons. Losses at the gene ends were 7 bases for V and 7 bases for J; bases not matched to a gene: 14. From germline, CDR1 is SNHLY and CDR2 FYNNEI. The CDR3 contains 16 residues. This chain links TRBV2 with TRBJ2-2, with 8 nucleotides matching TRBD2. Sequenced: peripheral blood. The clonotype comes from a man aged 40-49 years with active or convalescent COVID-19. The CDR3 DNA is TGTGCCAGCATCCTAGAGCCGGGACTAGATTTCGGGGAGCTGTTTTTT. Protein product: CASILEPGLDFGELFF.